The 21 T cell receptor beta chains below were found in one sample sequenced in a study of T cells in Graves' hyperthyroidism and ophthalmopathy. Using RNA transcripts as the source, TCR beta CDR3 regions were amplified. With the HTBI primer set, the TCR CDR3 went through a first round of RT-PCR. In TCRdb, the multiplex PCR reads were re-called with MiXCR into one record per CDR3 protein. This sample yields hundreds of thousands of distinct CDR3 sequences, of which roughly 20% are seen a single time; 34% belongs to the top ten. What was sequenced was blood. The receptor set was obtained from a man between 25 and 39 years old with Graves' ophthalmopathy.

This rearrangement joins TRBV28 to TRBJ2-1, with D possibly being TRBD1 or TRBD2 (5 bases each). Germline V gene data show CDR1 as MDHEN and CDR2 as SYDVKM. V was pared by 8 bases and J by 0 bases, with 17 bases between. This CDR3 region has 16 residues. The CDR3: CASVPLGEISYNEQFF. As DNA, the CDR3 is TGTGCCAGCGTCCCCCTGGGGGAGATCTCCTACAATGAGCAGTTCTTC.

Ten or more counts support this clonotype. The chain couples TRBV28 to TRBJ2-7; D assignment may be TRBD1 or TRBD2 (5 bases each). The CDR3 extends over 12 amino acids. From germline, CDR1 is MDHEN and CDR2 SYDVKM. V was pared by 7 bases and J by 5 bases, with 12 bases between. CDR3 nucleotide sequence: TGTGCCAGCAACCCCGGGGCTAACGAGCAGTACTTC. It codes for CASNPGANEQYF.

The sample holds a few counts of this clonotype. The chain carries TRBV27 and TRBJ2-3; possible D gene TRBD2, 5 bases. With 2 bases removed from V and 5 bases from J, the gap between germline ends came to 11 bases. The germline CDR1 and CDR2 sequences are MNHEY and SMNVEV (reference sequence). CDR3 length equals 14 residues. In nucleotides, the CDR3 is TGTGCCAGCAGTTTAACAGCGGCCGAAGATACGCAGTATTTT. Amino acids: CASSLTAAEDTQYF.

The chain couples TRBV5-6 to TRBJ2-7; D not resolved. The CDR3 loop spans 18 amino acids. Trimming pared 3 bases from V and 3 bases from J, leaving 25 bases between. Per the germline V gene, CDR1 is SGHDT and CDR2 is YYEEEE. The CDR3 DNA reads as TGTGCCAGCAGCTCTCCGGTAGCCCAGCTTCAGAACATCTACGAGCAGTACTTC. It translates to CASSSPVAQLQNIYEQYF.

This clonotype was picked up many times. The chain links TRBV18 to TRBJ1-1; D ambiguous. Germline-derived CDR1 and CDR2 are KGHSH and LQKENI. The V gene lost 2 bases and the J gene lost 7 bases, with 8 bases spanning the gap. This CDR3 contains 12 residues. The CDR3 DNA reads TGTGCCAGCTCACCAGTCGGCAGTGAAGCTTTCTTT. Amino acids: CASSPVGSEAFF.

The table lists this clonotype with a few counts. V is TRBV29-1 and J is TRBJ2-3, with TRBD2 as a possible D gene (6 bases). This CDR3 contains 16 residues. Germline CDR1 is SQVTM and CDR2 is ANQGSEA. The germline V and J ends were trimmed by 6 bases and 5 bases, with 24 bases remaining between them. CDR3 region: CSVGLANLQGIDTQYF. DNA for the CDR3: TGCAGCGTGGGACTTGCGAACCTCCAAGGGATAGATACGCAGTATTTT.

The chain has TRBV6-1 and TRBJ2-2; 8 nucleotides agree with TRBD1. CDR3 length equals 16 residues. Looked up from germline, CDR1 is MNHNS and CDR2 is SASEGT. J lost 5 bases, V lost 5 bases, and 10 bases had no gene match. The CDR3 DNA sequence: TGTGCCAGCAGTCCAGGGGGCGCGTTTCATACCGGGGAGCTGTTTTTT. The encoded protein is CASSPGGAFHTGELFF.

This clonotype was detected many times. J is TRBJ2-2 and V is TRBV20-1; D remains ambiguous. CDR3 length equals 16 residues. Trimming pared 1 base from V and 1 base from J, leaving 13 bases between. Germline V gene lookup returns CDR1 DFQATT and CDR2 SNEGSKA (reference sequence). CDR3 residues: CSARGLVHLNTGELFF. The CDR3 region has the DNA TGCAGTGCTAGAGGATTAGTGCACCTGAACACCGGGGAGCTGTTTTTT.

The chain combines TRBV20-1 with TRBJ2-7; 10 bases are shared with TRBD2. The CDR3 spans 15 residues. The germline gives CDR1 DFQATT, CDR2 SNEGSKA (reference sequence). The V segment lost 3 bases and the J segment 5 bases; nucleotides outside the gene matches: 10. The CDR3 nucleotides are TGCAGTGCTAGTACGGCTAGCGGGAGTAGGCACGAGCAGTACTTC. It translates to CSASTASGSRHEQYF.

The V call is TRBV24-1, the J call TRBJ2-7; 13 nucleotides align to TRBD2. The CDR3 runs 17 residues. The germline V gene encodes CDR1 KGHDR and CDR2 SFDVKD. Trimming at V came to 7 bases and at J to 5 bases, leaving 13 bases not matched to a gene. CDR3: CATSFPGLAGLNHEQYF. The DNA of the CDR3 is TGTGCCACCAGCTTCCCGGGACTAGCGGGGTTGAACCACGAGCAGTACTTC.

The chain employs TRBV7-2 and TRBJ1-2; the D gene is possibly TRBD1 (5 bases). V was clipped by 1 base and J by 7 bases, with 13 bases between them. The germline V gene encodes CDR1 SGHTA and CDR2 FQGNSA. The CDR3 is 14 amino acids. The CDR3 reads CASSLGGLASGYTF. CDR3 in DNA: TGTGCCAGCAGCTTAGGGGGACTGGCCAGTGGCTACACCTTC.

The chain carries TRBV29-1 and TRBJ1-2; 9 bases match TRBD1. V lost 6 bases, J lost 4 bases, and 18 bases stayed unmatched. This CDR3 comprises 17 residues. The germline CDR1 and CDR2 sequences are SQVTM and ANQGSEA. The CDR3 sequence is CSVVHRDRASVGYGYTF. The DNA of the CDR3 is TGCAGCGTAGTCCACCGGGACAGGGCCTCCGTCGGCTATGGCTACACCTTC.

The CDR3 spells CASTPITRGRLNTEAFF. In nucleotides, the CDR3 is TGTGCCAGTACCCCCATCACCCGGGGGCGCCTGAACACTGAAGCTTTCTTT. V and J are TRBV19 and TRBJ1-1, with D possibly TRBD1 on 6 matching bases. Germline V lookup: CDR1 LNHDA, CDR2 SQIVND (reference sequence). V was shortened by 7 bases and J by 0 bases, with 21 bases between the two germline ends. The CDR3 contains 17 residues.

This clonotype was found a few times. The CDR3, as DNA: TGTGCCAGCAGATTGAACCTAGCGGGAACCGAGTTCTTC. Translated, it gives CASRLNLAGTEFF. The rearrangement uses TRBV7-3 and TRBJ2-1; 9 bases align to TRBD2. V lost 6 bases, J lost 14 bases, and 11 bases stayed unmatched. The CDR3 runs to 13 residues. CDR1 and CDR2 (germline): SGHTA, FQGTGA.

This clonotype was observed once. J is TRBJ2-5 and V is TRBV4-2; 7 nucleotides align to TRBD2. CDR3 size: 16 residues. Germline assignment: CDR1 LGHNA and CDR2 YNFKEQ. V lost 0 bases and J lost 5; bases outside the gene matches: 9. The CDR3 DNA reads as TGTGCCAGCAGCCAAGACTCCACCTCGCGGGGGGAGACCCAGTACTTC. Protein: CASSQDSTSRGETQYF.

This chain joins TRBV5-6 and TRBJ2-7; unclear D gene. The V and J ends lost 4 bases and 3 bases respectively, with 14 bases between them. The CDR3 has 14 amino acids. CDR1 is SGHDT and CDR2 is YYEEEE in the germline V gene. As DNA, the CDR3 is TGTGCCAGCAGCCTAGGATCTGAAAGCTACGAGCAGTACTTC. Protein: CASSLGSESYEQYF.

Many counts were recorded for this clonotype. The genes are TRBV18 and TRBJ2-1; D not resolved. V was trimmed by 6 bases and J by 5 bases, leaving 5 bases between them. Germline values: CDR1 KGHSH, CDR2 LQKENI. The CDR3 is 11 residues long. CDR3 in amino acids: CASSADNEQFF. The CDR3 DNA reads as TGTGCCAGCTCGGCCGACAATGAGCAGTTCTTC. Variable domain in full (rest from reference TRBV18 and TRBJ2-1): NAGVMQNPRHLVRRRGQEARLRCSPMKGHSHVYWYRQLPEEGLKFMVYLQKENIIDESGMPKERFSAEFPKEGPSILRIQQVVRGDSAAYFCASSADNEQFFGPGTRLTVL.

A few counts support this clonotype. The chain couples TRBV28 to TRBJ1-5, with a possible D match to TRBD1 (5 bases). CDR3 length equals 17 residues. The V and J ends lost 7 bases and 6 bases respectively, with 25 bases between them. Germline CDR1 reads MDHEN; CDR2 reads SYDVKM. The CDR3 spells CASTPDMPSEYGQPQHF. Here the CDR3 DNA reads TGTGCCAGCACCCCGGACATGCCTAGCGAATACGGTCAGCCCCAGCATTTT.

In its sample, this clonotype was seen many times. V gene TRBV5-1 combines with J gene TRBJ2-5; D is possibly TRBD1 (6 bases). The CDR3 is 15 residues long. The germline gives CDR1 SGHRS, CDR2 YFSETQ. Trimming took 3 bases from V and 2 from J, leaving 14 bases between them. CDR3 amino acids: CASSSETGPQETQYF. Here the CDR3 DNA reads TGCGCCAGCAGCTCGGAGACAGGACCACAAGAGACCCAGTACTTC. The full variable domain, its missing parts supplied by reference TRBV5-1 and TRBJ2-5, is KAGVTQTPRYLIKTRGQQVTLSCSPISGHRSVSWYQQTPGQGLQFLFEYFSETQRNKGNFPGRFSGRQFSNSRSEMNVSTLELGDSALYLCASSSETGPQETQYFGPGTRLLVL.

This chain connects TRBV6-2 or TRBV6-3 to TRBJ2-7; tentatively, D is TRBD2 (5 bases). Germline loops: CDR1 MNHEY, CDR2 SVGEGT. The CDR3 is 14 amino acids. The V end was cut by 7 bases, the J end by 3 bases, with 16 bases between. This chain's CDR3 is CASTEEGSFYEQYF. Here the CDR3 DNA reads TGTGCCAGCACCGAGGAAGGGAGTTTCTACGAGCAGTACTTC.

This clonotype was seen at least ten times. The V and J genes are TRBV28 and TRBJ1-2; tentatively, D is TRBD1 (6 bases). Trimming removed 8 bases from V and 8 bases from J, with 15 bases in between. The CDR3 runs 12 residues. CDR1 is MDHEN and CDR2 is SYDVKM in the germline V gene. The CDR3 coding sequence is TGTGCCAGCGGCCCGGGGGCGGAAGGCTACACCTTC. Translation: CASGPGAEGYTF.